The present T cell receptor beta chain was sequenced within a study of cytomegalovirus exposure and HLA in healthy donors. Overall study results and limits: A few of the chains that were CMV-associated were confirmed in vitro to be specific for CMV antigens.

It was with 60 Vbeta and 13 Jbeta primers that the PCR ran. The repertoire was sequenced with immunoSEQ multiplex PCR; TCRdb's copy has only in-frame clones and lacks some. The data contain more than 110,000 clones, 60% to 80% of them singletons. A word on this clone: Its matching antigen is unknown.

J gave up 4 bases and V 3 bases, and 14 bases lay outside the gene matches. Per germline, CDR1 KGHSH and CDR2 LQKENI. This CDR3 region has 18 residues. The sequence was obtained from a male donor in good health and CMV-seronegative. The sequencing input was PBMCs. The chain recombines TRBV18 with TRBJ2-5; 10 bases map to TRBD1. This CDR3 is CASSPKLIKTGGAETQYF. CDR3 coding DNA: TGTGCCAGCTCACCCAAACTCATCAAGACAGGGGGCGCAGAGACCCAGTACTTC.